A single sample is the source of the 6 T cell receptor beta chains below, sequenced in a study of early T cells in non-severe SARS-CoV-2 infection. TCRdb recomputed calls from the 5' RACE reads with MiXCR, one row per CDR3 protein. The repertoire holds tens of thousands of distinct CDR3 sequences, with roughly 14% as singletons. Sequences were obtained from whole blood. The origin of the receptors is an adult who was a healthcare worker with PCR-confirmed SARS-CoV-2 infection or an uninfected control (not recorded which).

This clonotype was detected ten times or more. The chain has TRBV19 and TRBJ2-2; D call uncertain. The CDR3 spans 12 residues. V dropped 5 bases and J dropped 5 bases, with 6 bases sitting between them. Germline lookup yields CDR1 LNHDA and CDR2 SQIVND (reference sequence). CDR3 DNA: TGTGCCAGTAGTTTCAGTACCGGGGAGCTGTTTTTT. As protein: CASSFSTGELFF.

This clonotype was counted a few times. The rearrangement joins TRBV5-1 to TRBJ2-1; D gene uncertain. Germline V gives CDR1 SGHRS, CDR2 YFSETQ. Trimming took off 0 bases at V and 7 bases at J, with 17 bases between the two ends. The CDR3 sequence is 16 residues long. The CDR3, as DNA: TGCGCCAGCAGCTTGGTCGGCGGAGCCGTAGGGAATGAGCAGTTCTTC. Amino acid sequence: CASSLVGGAVGNEQFF. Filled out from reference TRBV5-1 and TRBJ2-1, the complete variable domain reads KAGVTQTPRYLIKTRGQQVTLSCSPISGHRSVSWYQQTPGQGLQFLFEYFSETQRNKGNFPGRFSGRQFSNSRSEMNVSTLELGDSALYLCASSLVGGAVGNEQFFGPGTRLTVL.

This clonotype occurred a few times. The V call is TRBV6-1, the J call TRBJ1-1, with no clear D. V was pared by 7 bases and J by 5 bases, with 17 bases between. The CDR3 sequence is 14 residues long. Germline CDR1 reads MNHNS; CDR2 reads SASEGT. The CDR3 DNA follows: TGTGCCAGCACCGGACCCTTCGGTGGGACTGAAGCTTTCTTT. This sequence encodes CASTGPFGGTEAFF.

The chain's CDR3 is CASRHRTGGQETQYF. The CDR3, as DNA: TGTGCCAGCAGACATCGGACAGGAGGGCAAGAGACCCAGTACTTC. This chain joins TRBV6-5 and TRBJ2-5; a weak D match, TRBD1 (7 bases). V gave up 6 bases and J gave up 2 bases, with 16 bases separating them. The CDR3 length is 15 residues. The germline gives CDR1 MNHEY, CDR2 SVGAGI.

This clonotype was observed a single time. The CDR3 reads CASSIERAKNIQYF. DNA of the CDR3: TGTGCCAGTAGTATAGAGAGAGCCAAAAACATTCAGTACTTC. The chain combines TRBV19 with TRBJ2-4; D not resolved. V was cut by 0 bases and J by 0 bases, with 3 bases left in between. Germline V gene sequence: CDR1 LNHDA, CDR2 SQIVND (reference sequence). The length of the CDR3 is 14 residues.

CDR3 sequence reads: CSVKRQGSNYGYTF. DNA for the CDR3: TGCAGCGTTAAACGACAGGGATCAAACTATGGCTACACCTTC. The chain couples TRBV29-1 to TRBJ1-2, with 7 bases lining up with TRBD1. V lost 5 bases to trimming and J lost 2 bases; unmatched junction nucleotides: 8. Germline V CDR1 and CDR2: SQVTM, ANQGSEA. This CDR3 is built from 14 residues. Supplemented by reference TRBV29-1 and TRBJ1-2, the full variable domain reads SAVISQKPSRDICQRGTSLTIQCQVDSQVTMMFWYRQQPGQSLTLIATANQGSEATYESGFVIDKFPISRPNLTFSTLTVSNMSPEDSSIYLCSVKRQGSNYGYTFGSGTRLTVV.